The rows below give T cell receptor beta chains drawn from one sample of a study of OX40 agonist ivuxolimab in advanced cancers. TCRdb's table, derived via immunoSEQ multiplex PCR, lists solely in-frame clones and lacks some. This sample carries roughly 73,000 clones, approximately 78% of them seen once, and the ten largest clones take 0.9% to 1.2%. The sample consisted of CD4+ or CD8+ T cells sorted from blood, taken in a trial of the OX40 agonist ivuxolimab. The receptors shown here come from an adult with an advanced solid tumor such as melanoma, head and neck, liver or kidney cancer. Both conserved end residues are part of each CDR3. The order of the fields is V gene, D gene, J gene, CDR3 protein. The D gene is left open where the match is weak.

>TRBV15|TRBD1|TRBJ2-5
CATSRTRGRGETQYF
>TRBV19|.|TRBJ1-5
CASSTGRPGGQPQHF
>TRBV7-2|.|TRBJ2-5
CASSLTRKETQYF
>TRBV11-3|TRBD1|.
CASSFRTGNEQYF
>TRBV11-2|TRBD2|TRBJ2-5
CASSAGLAETQYF
>TRBV2|.|TRBJ2-1
CASIRDPHNEQFF
>TRBV5-1|TRBD2|TRBJ2-1
CASGSTGTTQENEQFF
>TRBV30|.|TRBJ2-3
CAWNRADTQYF
>TRBV7-8|.|TRBJ1-1
CASSLARMGGWNTEAFF
>TRBV5-5|.|TRBJ1-4
CASSPRGQGGREKLFF
>TRBV7-9|TRBD2|TRBJ2-7
CASSPLPSGGLGEQYF
>TRBV28|.|TRBJ1-6
CASSLGRMYNSPLHF
>TRBV5-1|.|TRBJ2-1
CASSPGALGDEQFF
>TRBV7-2|.|TRBJ2-5
CASSLFWETQYF
>TRBV4-1|.|TRBJ1-5
CASSQGGGSNQPQHF
>TRBV5-1|.|TRBJ2-5
CASSFRQGGQETQYF
>TRBV6-1|.|TRBJ1-5
CASTPQGNSNQPQHF
>TRBV30|TRBD1|TRBJ1-6
CAWSVARGLPLHF
>TRBV15|TRBD1|TRBJ2-7
CATSRSGTGFFEQYF
>TRBV11-3|TRBD1|TRBJ2-2
CASSLAGQAGSGELFF
>TRBV9|.|TRBJ2-1
CASSVVGGGYNEQFF
>TRBV19|.|TRBJ2-3
CASSTGSSDTQYF
>TRBV5-1|.|TRBJ2-2
CASSPNPGQNTGELFF
>TRBV29-1|TRBD2|TRBJ2-6
CSVDGTSGGLSGANVLTF
>TRBV2|.|TRBJ1-4
CASSEQGPEKLFF
>TRBV5-6|TRBD1|TRBJ1-2
CASSPSDRNYGYTF
>TRBV27|.|TRBJ2-7
CASSLGKRQEKYEQYF
>TRBV29-1|TRBD1|TRBJ2-3
CSAKNAQGAKGNTQYF
>TRBV5-1|TRBD1|TRBJ2-7
CASSFLPTGTGGYEQYF
>TRBV28|.|TRBJ1-1
CASSYRVRTEAFF
>TRBV10-3|.|TRBJ1-5
CAISDSREGNQPQHF
>TRBV7-6|.|TRBJ1-1
CASSLSSTMANTEAFF
>TRBV7-2|TRBD1|TRBJ2-7
CASSLKGTGTVEQYF
>TRBV7-9|TRBD1|TRBJ1-4
CASSLGDRPNEKLFF
>TRBV14|.|TRBJ2-2
CASSRSGGLFF
>TRBV5-4|TRBD1|TRBJ2-7
CASSPGTGKYDEQYF
>TRBV5-4|.|TRBJ1-2
CASSQSTAPSYGYTF
>TRBV6-1|.|TRBJ1-5
CASSDAPGGGNQPQHF
>TRBV5-1|.|TRBJ1-2
CASSATGTTALRAYGYTF
>TRBV28|.|TRBJ1-2
CASGGWPGGYGYTF
>TRBV10-2|.|TRBJ1-3
CASHTAGSGNTIYF
>TRBV5-1|.|TRBJ1-1
CASSLSGQGDTEAFF
>TRBV7-2|.|TRBJ1-2
CASSTGDGFGYTF
>TRBV6-5|.|TRBJ1-6
CASSYSDRTNNSPLHF
>TRBV11-2|TRBD1|TRBJ2-3
CASSLGQGATDTQYF
>TRBV9|.|TRBJ1-6
CASSVGAGRNSPLHF
>TRBV6-1|.|TRBJ1-6
CASSLGGGNNSPLHF
>TRBV2|.|TRBJ2-5
CASSEQVSQYF
>TRBV18|TRBD1|TRBJ1-5
CASSGTAQDAQHF
>TRBV28|.|TRBJ1-1
CASSPLWSTDTMNTEAFF
>TRBV7-6|.|TRBJ1-1
CASSSRGTEAFF
>TRBV11-3|.|TRBJ2-2
CASSRETALTTGELFF
>TRBV6-5|.|TRBJ2-1
CASSYRWSSYNEQFF
>TRBV10-1|TRBD1|TRBJ2-2
CASSESTGANTGELFF
>TRBV7-8|.|TRBJ2-7
CASSFGELGVTYEQYF